This entry lists 14 T cell receptor beta chains sequenced from one sample in a study of CD8 T cells in Susac syndrome. A quantity of roughly 0.5 to 1 ug RNA underwent reverse transcription using random hexamers. TCRdb passed the immunoSEQ multiplex PCR reads through MiXCR, listing each CDR3 protein once. The sample holds over 350,000 distinct CDR3 sequences, around 83% seen once. The sequenced sample consisted of CD8+ T cells from PBMCs. These receptors all stem from a human donor with multiple sclerosis.

This chain links TRBV6-1 with TRBJ2-4; D may be TRBD2 (6 bases). The germline V gene encodes CDR1 MNHNS and CDR2 SASEGT. CDR3 size: 16 residues. V lost 7 bases and J lost 1, with 17 bases in between. In DNA form, the CDR3 reads TGTGCCAGCATTCCCCCGGGAGAGGCCGCCAAAAACATTCAGTACTTC. It specifies CASIPPGEAAKNIQYF.

The chain employs TRBV7-6 and TRBJ2-7; D perhaps matches TRBD2 (6 bases). Germline lookup yields CDR1 SGHVS and CDR2 FNYEAQ. Trimming pared 4 bases from V and 2 bases from J, leaving 12 bases between. There are 14 residues in the CDR3. DNA for the CDR3: TGTGCCAGCAGCTACCTCGGCGGGACCTACGAGCAGTACTTC. Residues: CASSYLGGTYEQYF.

J is TRBJ2-7 and V is TRBV4-2, with D unresolved. The CDR3 length is 13 residues. Trimming left V 4 bases short and J 7 bases short, with 14 bases between. Germline-derived CDR1 and CDR2 are LGHNA and YNFKEQ. The CDR3 DNA reads as TGTGCCAGCAGCCGGAACCTGATGGGAGAGCAGTACTTC. Translation gives CASSRNLMGEQYF.

The V gene is TRBV20-1, the J gene TRBJ2-4, with 8 bases fitting TRBD1. The germline V gene encodes CDR1 DFQATT and CDR2 SNEGSKA (reference sequence). This CDR3 has 17 residues. Losses at the gene ends were 3 bases for V and 6 bases for J; bases not matched to a gene: 16. The CDR3 region has the DNA TGCAGTGCTAGTGCCTCACACTCGGACAGGGAATTAAACATTCAGTACTTC. It specifies CSASASHSDRELNIQYF.

The CDR3 DNA reads TGTGCCAGCAGCCCCCGGGCAGTACGTTTACAAGAGACCCAGTACTTC. Translation: CASSPRAVRLQETQYF. The chain has TRBV12-3 or TRBV12-4 and TRBJ2-5; unclear D gene. V was trimmed by 6 bases and J by 2 bases, leaving 19 bases between them. The CDR3 consists of 16 residues.

The DNA for the CDR3 is TGTGCCAGCAAAGGCCCTAGCTCCTACGAGCAGTACTTC. Residues: CASKGPSSYEQYF. This chain uses TRBV27 with TRBJ2-7; D not certain. This CDR3 region has 13 residues. V dropped 7 bases and J dropped 0 bases, with 10 bases sitting between them. Per germline, CDR1 MNHEY and CDR2 SMNVEV (reference sequence).

This chain joins TRBV14 and TRBJ2-1, with 9 bases lining up with TRBD2. The germline V gene encodes CDR1 SGHDN and CDR2 FVKESK. The CDR3 runs to 15 residues. V trimming: 4 bases; J trimming: 5 bases; junction bases outside the gene matches: 6. In DNA form, the CDR3 reads TGTGCCAGCAGCCCCCTTAGCGGGGGCCACAATGAGCAGTTCTTC. Its protein product is CASSPLSGGHNEQFF.

V is TRBV30 and J is TRBJ1-1, with 9 bases lining up with TRBD1. The CDR3 has 14 amino acids. The junction had 7 bases not matched to a gene; V was cut back by 4 bases and J by 4 bases. Germline lookup yields CDR1 GTSNPN and CDR2 SVGIG (reference sequence). CDR3 loop: CAWNVGQGSTEAFF. CDR3 coding DNA: TGTGCCTGGAATGTTGGACAGGGGAGCACTGAAGCTTTCTTT. Supplemented by reference TRBV30 and TRBJ1-1, the full variable domain reads SQTIHQWPATLVQPVGSPLSLECTVEGTSNPNLYWYRQAAGRGLQLLFYSVGIGQISSEVPQNLSASRPQDRQFILSSKKLLLSDSGFYLCAWNVGQGSTEAFFGQGTRLTVV.

Only one count was recorded for this clonotype. The rearrangement links TRBV5-1 to TRBJ2-2; 7 bases line up with TRBD2. CDR1 is SGHRS and CDR2 is YFSETQ in the germline V gene. The junction had 14 bases not matched to a gene; V was cut back by 3 bases and J by 6 bases. This CDR3 has 17 amino acids. The CDR3 sequence: CASSSRLASGSAGELFF. The CDR3 bases are TGCGCCAGCAGCTCCAGACTAGCTTCGGGTTCCGCCGGGGAGCTGTTTTTT.

CDR3 in amino acids: CASSYSIRLAEQFF. In DNA form, the CDR3 reads TGTGCCAGCAGTTACTCAATTAGACTAGCCGAACAGTTCTTC. This rearrangement joins TRBV6-5 to TRBJ2-1, with 7 bases lining up with TRBD2. Unmatched junction bases numbered 9, after V lost 0 bases and J lost 13 bases. This CDR3 is built from 14 residues. Germline V gene lookup returns CDR1 MNHEY and CDR2 SVGAGI.

This rearrangement joins TRBV7-6 to TRBJ1-1; D gene ambiguous. Trimming shortened V by 5 bases and J by 4 bases, and 14 bases separated the two germline ends. The CDR3 sequence is 14 residues long. The germline gives CDR1 SGHVS, CDR2 FNYEAQ. The CDR3 loop reads CASSMIGRGTEAFF. As DNA, the CDR3 is TGTGCCAGCAGCATGATTGGTCGGGGCACTGAAGCTTTCTTT.

This chain's CDR3 is CASSPGTEPNEKLFF. The CDR3 DNA is TGCGCCAGCAGCCCAGGGACAGAGCCTAATGAAAAACTGTTTTTT. The chain has TRBV5-1 and TRBJ1-4; 7 bases match TRBD1. Germline V gene sequence: CDR1 SGHRS, CDR2 YFSETQ. After removal of 4 bases from V and 3 bases from J, the junction contained 6 bases not matched to a gene. CDR3 length equals 15 residues.

This clonotype has only a few counts. J is TRBJ1-5 and V is TRBV6-5; no reliable D call. V dropped 0 bases and J dropped 2 bases, with 11 bases sitting between them. The germline CDR1 and CDR2 sequences are MNHEY and SVGAGI. There are 16 residues in the CDR3. CDR3 in amino acids: CASSYSENLRNQPQHF. CDR3 nucleotide sequence: TGTGCCAGCAGTTACTCGGAGAATTTACGCAATCAGCCCCAGCATTTT.

This rearrangement joins TRBV5-1 to TRBJ2-7; a possible D gene is TRBD1 (6 bases). Germline lookup yields CDR1 SGHRS and CDR2 YFSETQ. This CDR3 is 15 amino acids long. V lost 0 bases and J 3 bases, leaving 13 bases between the germline ends. CDR3 sequence (DNA): TGCGCCAGCAGCTTGGCCAATGTACAGGGCTACGAGCAGTACTTC. It translates to CASSLANVQGYEQYF.